This T cell receptor (beta chain) derives from a study of cytomegalovirus exposure and HLA in healthy donors. Overall study context: Out of several hundred genotyped donors, roughly 83% belonged to the Caucasian-associated ancestry cluster.

About this clone itself: Its antigen remains unidentified.

With 60 Vbeta and 13 Jbeta primers, the PCR was carried out. In the authors' methods: A follow-up analysis tallied approximately 85 million unique TCR beta chains, roughly 11 million shared. Data came from immunoSEQ multiplex PCR; TCRdb stores just in-frame clones and leaves some out. D and trimming come from the DNA, and the V and J calls and clone size come from that table. The table has approximately 120,000 clones, more than 60% seen once. Study conclusions and caveats: A later analysis by the authors found several of the most significant clusters apparently linked to common viral pathogens.

V shed 0 bases and J 5 bases; nucleotides not matched to a gene: 13. CDR1 is GTSNPN and CDR2 is SVGIG in the germline V gene (reference sequence). The CDR3 spans 17 residues. Material for sequencing was PBMCs. The rearrangement links TRBV30 to TRBJ2-1; 7 bases are a match to TRBD2. The receptor was isolated from a woman aged 55-70 years in good health and CMV-seropositive. This CDR3 reads CAWSVASTSARDNEQFF. The CDR3 bases are TGTGCCTGGAGTGTAGCCTCAACTAGCGCCAGAGACAATGAGCAGTTCTTC.